Each of the 29 T cell receptor beta chains below was sequenced from the same sample in a study of TIL therapy for anti-PD-1-resistant metastatic lung cancer. Time point reported: pre-treatment sample, taken before nivolumab and TIL therapy. The immunoSEQ assay was v3. TCRdb's copy holds only in-frame clones and misses some; the assay was immunoSEQ multiplex PCR. The sample holds about 50,000 clones; less than 80% are singletons and the top ten take about 4.8%. The sample consisted of blood, taken at baseline. These receptors all come from a woman aged 30-79 years with non-small cell lung cancer.

This chain joins TRBV15 and TRBJ2-7; 8 bases are a match to TRBD2. V was clipped by 9 bases and J by 3 bases; unmatched bases: 10. The CDR3 contains 14 residues. CDR1 is LNHNV and CDR2 is YYDKDF in the germline V gene (reference sequence). CDR3 sequence reads: CATGGREGSYEQYF. The DNA for the CDR3 is TGTGCCACGGGGGGCCGGGAGGGGAGCTACGAGCAGTACTTC.

The chain has TRBV5-4 and TRBJ2-5; D possibly matches TRBD1 or TRBD2 (5 bases each). The germline gives CDR1 SGHNT, CDR2 YYREEE (reference sequence). CDR3 size: 15 residues. The V gene lost 0 bases and the J gene lost 3 bases, with 12 bases spanning the gap. The CDR3 spells CASSLDTGRKETQYF. The DNA for the CDR3 is TGTGCCAGCAGCTTGGATACGGGACGGAAAGAGACCCAGTACTTC. Full variable domain (missing parts from reference TRBV5-4 and TRBJ2-5): ETGVTQSPTHLIKTRGQQVTLRCSSQSGHNTVSWYQQALGQGPQFIFQYYREEENGRGNFPPRFSGLQFPNYSSELNVNALELDDSALYLCASSLDTGRKETQYFGPGTRLLVL.

The rearrangement joins TRBV19 to TRBJ2-7, with 11 nucleotides matching TRBD1. The CDR3 runs 14 residues. Germline-derived CDR1 and CDR2 are LNHDA and SQIVND (reference sequence). Germline trimming cut 5 bases from V and 3 bases from J; bases unmatched to any gene: 3. As DNA, the CDR3 is TGTGCCAGTAGTCCCGGGACAGGGGGCTACGAGCAGTACTTC. Protein product: CASSPGTGGYEQYF.

The chain combines TRBV27 with TRBJ1-2; 7 bases fit TRBD1. The CDR3 is 14 residues long. Per the germline V gene, CDR1 is MNHEY and CDR2 is SMNVEV (reference sequence). The V gene end was trimmed by 3 bases and the J gene end by 11 bases; junction bases not matched to a gene: 12. For the CDR3, the DNA is TGTGCCAGCAGTTTGAGGCCAGGGGGATTTGGGTACACCTTC. It translates to CASSLRPGGFGYTF.

The CDR3 protein is CASSHDPKPETQYF. CDR3 nucleotide sequence: TGTGCCAGTAGTCACGACCCCAAGCCTGAGACCCAGTACTTC. The chain links TRBV19 to TRBJ2-5; D uncertain. Germline V lookup: CDR1 LNHDA, CDR2 SQIVND (reference sequence). The CDR3 totals 14 residues. V lost 5 bases and J 5 bases, leaving 15 bases between the germline ends. Using reference TRBV19 and TRBJ2-5 for the parts outside the CDR3, the full variable domain is DGGITQSPKYLFRKEGQNVTLSCEQNLNHDAMYWYRQDPGQGLRLIYYSQIVNDFQKGDIAEGYSVSREKKESFPLTVTSAQKNPTAFYLCASSHDPKPETQYFGPGTRLLVL.

The CDR3 reads CASSQDSGRYEQYF. The CDR3 nucleotides are TGCGCCAGCAGCCAAGATTCCGGACGCTACGAGCAGTACTTC. The rearrangement links TRBV4-3 to TRBJ2-7; D uncertain. The CDR3 totals 14 residues. Germline CDR1 is LGHNA and CDR2 is YSLEER. Trimming took 0 bases from V and 3 from J, leaving 9 bases between them.

The chain joins TRBV5-1 to TRBJ2-2; D is unclear. The ends were cut back, 4 bases at V and 0 bases at J, with 10 bases in the middle. The CDR3 is made up of 15 amino acids. Germline CDR1 SGHRS, CDR2 YFSETQ. CDR3 loop: CASSTPRPNTGELFF. CDR3 bases: TGCGCCAGCAGCACCCCCCGGCCGAACACCGGGGAGCTGTTTTTT.

The chain carries TRBV7-9 and TRBJ2-3; no definite D call. The germline V gene encodes CDR1 SEHNR and CDR2 FQNEAQ (reference sequence). The CDR3 contains 12 residues. The V end was cut by 1 base, the J end by 4 bases, with 3 bases between. The CDR3: CASSLEPDTQYF. In nucleotides, the CDR3 is TGTGCCAGCAGCTTAGAACCAGATACGCAGTATTTT.

J is TRBJ2-7 and V is TRBV18, with 9 bases aligning to TRBD1. The ends lost 4 bases at V and 3 bases at J; junction bases unmatched: 7. Germline CDR1 KGHSH, CDR2 LQKENI. CDR3 length: 15 amino acids. CDR3 region: CASSQTGTGNYEQYF. The CDR3 coding sequence is TGTGCCAGCTCACAAACCGGGACAGGGAACTACGAGCAGTACTTC.

This chain joins TRBV2 and TRBJ2-1, with D tentatively TRBD2 (5 bases). This CDR3 contains 15 residues. Germline assignment: CDR1 SNHLY and CDR2 FYNNEI. V was cut by 4 bases and J by 0 bases, with 10 bases left in between. CDR3 sequence (DNA): TGTGCCAGCAGTGGGGGTGCGGGCTCCTACAATGAGCAGTTCTTC. Translation gives CASSGGAGSYNEQFF.

The gene calls are TRBV6-6 and TRBJ2-5; no clear D gene. Near its end, the DNA agrees better with TRBJ2-7, so the J call may be wrong. The CDR3 is 11 amino acids. Germline CDR1 reads MNHNY; CDR2 reads SVGAGI (reference sequence). The CDR3 nucleotides are TGTGCCAGCAGTCACTTATACGAGCAGTACTTC. Protein product: CASSHLYEQYF.

This sequence joins TRBV11-1 and TRBJ2-7; the match to TRBD2 covers 8 bases. The V segment lost 2 bases and the J segment 3 bases; nucleotides outside the gene matches: 6. The CDR3 length is 15 residues. Germline values: CDR1 SGHAT, CDR2 FQDESV (reference sequence). The CDR3 coding sequence is TGTGCCAGCAGCTTACCGGGAGGGCCTAACTACGAGCAGTACTTC. Protein sequence: CASSLPGGPNYEQYF. Based on the CDR3 plus reference TRBV11-1 and TRBJ2-7, the full variable domain is EAEVAQSPRYKITEKSQAVAFWCDPISGHATLYWYRQILGQGPELLVQFQDESVVDDSQLPKDRFSAERLKGVDSTLKIQPAELGDSAMYLCASSLPGGPNYEQYFGPGTRLTVT.

This clone was observed a handful of times. The J gene is TRBJ2-7, the V gene TRBV21-1; TRBD2 is the table's D call, not checked against the DNA. TRBV21-1 is noted as a pseudogene. The CDR3 is 15 amino acids. In DNA form, the CDR3 reads TGTGCCAGCAGGACTAGCGGCAACACTACCTACGAGCAGTACTTC. Translating gives CASRTSGNTTYEQYF.

This clone was recorded once. This chain uses TRBV28 with TRBJ2-3, with D unresolved. Trimming removed 8 bases at V and 0 bases at J, with 9 bases between. Germline loops: CDR1 MDHEN, CDR2 SYDVKM. The CDR3 extends over 13 amino acids. In DNA, the CDR3 is TGTGCCAGCCTTACCGGGAGCACAGATACGCAGTATTTT. Residues: CASLTGSTDTQYF.

This chain connects TRBV29-1 to TRBJ2-5; D possibly matches TRBD1 or TRBD2 (5 bases each). The CDR3 runs 15 residues. Germline CDR1 is SQVTM and CDR2 is ANQGSEA. The V and J ends lost 1 base and 2 bases respectively, with 14 bases between them. CDR3 bases: TGCAGCGTTGAAGGGGGTCGGGGCCTTCAAGAGACCCAGTACTTC. Amino acids: CSVEGGRGLQETQYF.

Only a few counts were recorded for this clone. The genes are TRBV2 and TRBJ2-3, with no clear D. CDR1 and CDR2 (germline): SNHLY, FYNNEI. V lost 8 bases and J 3 bases, leaving 18 bases between the germline ends. The CDR3 consists of 15 residues. The DNA of the CDR3 is TGTGCCAGCCACGTTATGGCTCTTGGGACAGATACGCAGTATTTT. Translation gives CASHVMALGTDTQYF.

The gene calls are TRBV9 and TRBJ1-1, with D hard to call. Trimming pared 1 base from V and 2 bases from J, leaving 6 bases between. The CDR3 runs to 13 residues. Germline CDR1 and CDR2: SGDLS and YYNGEE. The CDR3 protein is CASSVRGNTEAFF. DNA for the CDR3: TGTGCCAGCAGCGTACGTGGTAACACTGAAGCTTTCTTT.

V usage is TRBV5-1 and J usage is TRBJ2-5; TRBD1 matches at 8 bases. After removal of 4 bases from V and 1 base from J, the junction contained 3 bases not matched to a gene. The CDR3 sequence is 14 residues long. Germline values: CDR1 SGHRS, CDR2 YFSETQ. The CDR3 loop reads CASSPGQVQETQYF. CDR3 nucleotides: TGCGCCAGCAGCCCGGGACAGGTCCAAGAGACCCAGTACTTC.

This clone was found a few times. The CDR3 loop is CASFPLQGVGYTF. DNA for the CDR3: TGTGCCAGCTTCCCACTCCAGGGGGTCGGCTACACCTTC. The chain couples TRBV7-9 to TRBJ1-2; 7 positions match TRBD1. The CDR3 covers 13 residues. V lost 8 bases, J lost 8 bases, and 11 bases stayed unmatched. Germline V gene data show CDR1 as SEHNR and CDR2 as FQNEAQ (reference sequence).

The chain recombines TRBV11-2 with TRBJ2-3; D ambiguous. V was pared by 5 bases and J by 5 bases, with 5 bases between. CDR1 and CDR2 from the germline V gene are SGHAT and FQNNGV. The CDR3 runs 11 residues. The DNA for the CDR3 is TGTGCCAGCAGCCCAGGAGATACGCAGTATTTT. It translates to CASSPGDTQYF. Combining the CDR3 with reference TRBV11-2 and TRBJ2-3 gives the whole variable domain EAGVAQSPRYKIIEKRQSVAFWCNPISGHATLYWYQQILGQGPKLLIQFQNNGVVDDSQLPKDRFSAERLKGVDSTLKIQPAKLEDSAVYLCASSPGDTQYFGPGTRLTVL.

This clone came up a few times. The CDR3: CASSPGPQVYTF. The CDR3 DNA reads as TGTGCCAGCAGTCCGGGACCGCAAGTCTACACCTTC. V is TRBV2 and J is TRBJ1-2; a possible D gene is TRBD1 (5 bases). V lost 5 bases and J lost 10, with 14 bases in between. Germline lookup yields CDR1 SNHLY and CDR2 FYNNEI. This CDR3 has 12 amino acids.

The chain carries TRBV19 and TRBJ2-5; 7 nucleotides align to TRBD2. The J call is uncertain, as TRBJ2-7 better fits the DNA end. This CDR3 is built from 12 residues. Germline CDR1 reads LNHDA; CDR2 reads SQIVND (reference sequence). CDR3 protein: CAASGDSYEQYF. DNA of the CDR3: TGTGCCGCGAGCGGGGACTCCTACGAGCAGTACTTC.

The DNA of the CDR3 is TGTGCCAGCAGTTACAGGCGGGCAGAGGCAGATACGCAGTATTTT. This codes for CASSYRRAEADTQYF. The chain is built from TRBV6-5 and TRBJ2-3; weak D call: TRBD2 (5 bases). V shed 2 bases and J shed 4 bases, with 13 bases lying between them. Germline CDR1 and CDR2: MNHEY and SVGAGI. This CDR3 is built from 15 residues.

This clone appeared a single time. The chain has TRBV7-9 and TRBJ2-5, with unresolved D. Trimming took 7 bases from V and 5 from J, leaving 11 bases between them. CDR3 length: 12 amino acids. Germline-derived CDR1 and CDR2 are SEHNR and FQNEAQ (reference sequence). This CDR3 reads CASTTLRETQYF. CDR3 DNA sequence: TGTGCCAGCACAACCCTGCGGGAGACCCAGTACTTC.

V and J are TRBV5-1 and TRBJ1-2; maybe TRBD1 (6 bases). This CDR3 contains 14 residues. The V and J ends lost 0 bases and 1 base respectively, with 7 bases between them. Germline loops: CDR1 SGHRS, CDR2 YFSETQ. The CDR3 DNA sequence: TGCGCCAGCAGCTTGGGGACAGTTAACTATGGCTACACCTTC. Its translation: CASSLGTVNYGYTF. Complete variable domain (other parts from reference TRBV5-1 and TRBJ1-2): KAGVTQTPRYLIKTRGQQVTLSCSPISGHRSVSWYQQTPGQGLQFLFEYFSETQRNKGNFPGRFSGRQFSNSRSEMNVSTLELGDSALYLCASSLGTVNYGYTFGSGTRLTVV.

V gene TRBV19 combines with J gene TRBJ2-7, with 11 nucleotides matching TRBD2. CDR1 and CDR2 from the germline V gene are LNHDA and SQIVND (reference sequence). The CDR3 is made up of 16 amino acids. Trimming cost V 5 bases and J 2 bases; bases outside gene matches: 8. The CDR3 coding sequence is TGTGCCAGTAGTGGCGGGACTAGCGGACAGACCTACGAGCAGTACTTC. This encodes CASSGGTSGQTYEQYF.

This chain connects TRBV7-9 to TRBJ1-3, with a weak D call TRBD1 (6 bases). Trimming cost V 5 bases and J 2 bases, with 13 bases left between them. In germline, CDR1 is SEHNR, CDR2 FQNEAQ (reference sequence). This CDR3 has 15 amino acids. The CDR3 reads CASSTWTVAGNTIYF. The CDR3 nucleotides are TGTGCCAGCAGCACCTGGACAGTAGCTGGAAACACCATATATTTT. Full variable domain (remainder filled in from reference TRBV7-9 and TRBJ1-3): DTGVSQNPRHKITKRGQNVTFRCDPISEHNRLYWYRQTLGQGPEFLTYFQNEAQLEKSRLLSDRFSAERPKGSFSTLEIQRTEQGDSAMYLCASSTWTVAGNTIYFGEGSWLTVV.

This clone was observed a single time. This chain uses TRBV23-1 with TRBJ2-7; 12 bases fit TRBD2. TRBV23-1 is given ORF status, its function remaining uncertain. The CDR3 is 17 amino acids. V lost 0 bases and J lost 4; bases outside the gene matches: 7. The CDR3 reads CASSQSPPTSGSYEQYF. DNA of the CDR3: TGCGCCAGCAGTCAATCGCCCCCGACTAGCGGGAGTTACGAGCAGTACTTC.

V and J are TRBV28 and TRBJ1-1; D remains unclear. The CDR3 has 15 amino acids. Germline loops: CDR1 MDHEN, CDR2 SYDVKM. V lost 3 bases, J lost 4 bases, and 15 bases lay in between. The CDR3 coding sequence is TGTGCCAGCAGTTTGGGCCCTCCTTGGAGCACTGAAGCTTTCTTT. Amino acids: CASSLGPPWSTEAFF.